This T cell receptor (beta chain) was profiled in a study of blood T cell repertoires in COVID-19. Study-wide background: Acute and convalescent COVID-19 specimens originated in the United States, Italy and Spain. T cells, B-cell-depleted T cells, or PBMCs supplied cDNA or gDNA.

Authors' data handling: Cell counts per sample came from amplifying reference gene primers. Some clones are missing from TCRdb's copy, which holds only in-frame ones; the method was immunoSEQ multiplex PCR. V and J calls plus clone size are reproduced from that table; the DNA served to infer D and trimming. The table has about 44,000 clones, approximately 81% seen once; the top ten hold roughly 4.3%. This sequence originates from a woman aged 70-85 years with acute or convalescent COVID-19. The sample consisted of peripheral blood.

This CDR3 reads CASSLSGPGNSPLHF. CDR3 in DNA: TGTGCCAGCAGCTTATCAGGGCCTGGTAATTCACCCCTCCACTTT. The chain links TRBV7-8 to TRBJ1-6, with a possible D match to TRBD1 (5 bases). Germline V gene lookup returns CDR1 SGHVS and CDR2 FQNEAQ. The V end was cut by 2 bases, the J end by 6 bases, with 11 bases between. There are 15 residues in the CDR3.